One and the same sample provided the 5 T cell receptor beta chains below, sequenced in a study of Ad26.COV2.S vaccination and SARS-CoV-2 variants. Libraries were prepared by immunoSEQ multiplex PCR; TCRdb keeps only in-frame clonotypes and omits some of them. The repertoire has 350,000 to 500,000 clones, roughly 87% of them found once; the top ten carry about 4.5%. Stated treatment: around 19 received Ad26.COV2.S at low or high dose, single or two shots; about 5 received placebo; per-sample allocation not given. Day 63 after the first injection of vaccine or placebo was the sampling time. Sample: peripheral blood, taken in a trial of Ad26.COV2.S vaccine versus placebo. Receptors originate from a person between 18 and 65 years old who received the Ad26.COV2.S COVID-19 vaccine or a placebo.

The V call is TRBV21-1, the J call TRBJ2-3; the listed D gene, TRBD2, was not tested against the DNA. TRBV21-1 is given as a pseudogene. There are 19 residues in the CDR3. CDR3 loop: CASSSMVLAGGVFTDTQYF. For the CDR3, the DNA is TGTGCCAGCAGCTCCATGGTCCTAGCGGGAGGGGTTTTCACAGATACGCAGTATTTT.

The chain employs TRBV7-9 and TRBJ2-3; weak D call: TRBD1 (5 bases). This CDR3 is 15 amino acids long. Per germline, CDR1 SEHNR and CDR2 FQNEAQ (reference sequence). V dropped 5 bases and J dropped 0 bases, with 12 bases sitting between them. CDR3 in DNA: TGTGCCAGCAGCAATTACAGGAGTAGCACAGATACGCAGTATTTT. This translates into CASSNYRSSTDTQYF.

The V gene is TRBV6-5, the J gene TRBJ2-1; 7 positions agree with TRBD2. The CDR3 is made up of 15 amino acids. Germline V gene lookup returns CDR1 MNHEY and CDR2 SVGAGI. After removal of 8 bases from V and 0 bases from J, the junction contained 7 bases not matched to a gene. Here the CDR3 reads CASWGGRDSYNEQFF. CDR3 bases: TGTGCCAGCTGGGGGGGAAGGGACTCCTACAATGAGCAGTTCTTC.

The chain combines TRBV27 with TRBJ1-1; possible D gene TRBD1, 5 bases. The V and J ends lost 0 bases and 0 bases respectively, with 8 bases between them. The CDR3 spans 15 residues. Germline-derived CDR1 and CDR2 are MNHEY and SMNVEV (reference sequence). CDR3 nucleotides: TGTGCCAGCAGTTTATCGTGGGGCATGAACACTGAAGCTTTCTTT. Its translation is CASSLSWGMNTEAFF.

J is TRBJ2-1 and V is TRBV11-3; 9 bases are shared with TRBD2. CDR1 and CDR2 (germline): SGHNT, YENEEA. The junction had 3 bases not matched to a gene; V was cut back by 6 bases and J by 0 bases. The CDR3 is 15 amino acids. The CDR3 reads CASSSSGVSYNEQFF. The CDR3 coding sequence is TGTGCCAGCAGTTCTAGCGGGGTCTCCTACAATGAGCAGTTCTTC.